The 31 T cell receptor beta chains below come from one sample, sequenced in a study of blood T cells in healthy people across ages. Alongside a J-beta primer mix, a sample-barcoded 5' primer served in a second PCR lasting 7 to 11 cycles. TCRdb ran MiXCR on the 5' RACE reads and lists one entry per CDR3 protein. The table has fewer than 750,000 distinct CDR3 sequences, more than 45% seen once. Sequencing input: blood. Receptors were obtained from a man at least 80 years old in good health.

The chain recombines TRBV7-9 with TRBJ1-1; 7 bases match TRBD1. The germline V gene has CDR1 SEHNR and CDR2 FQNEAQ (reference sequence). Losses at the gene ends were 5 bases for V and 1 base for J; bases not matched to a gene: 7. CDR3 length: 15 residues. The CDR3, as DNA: TGTGCCAGCAGCCCGGCAGGGGGACCGAACACTGAAGCTTTCTTT. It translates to CASSPAGGPNTEAFF.

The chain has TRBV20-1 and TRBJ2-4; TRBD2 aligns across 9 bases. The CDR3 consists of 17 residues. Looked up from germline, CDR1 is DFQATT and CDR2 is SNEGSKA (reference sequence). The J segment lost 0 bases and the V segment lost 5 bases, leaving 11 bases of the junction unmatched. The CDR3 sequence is CSAWRAGGTLAKNIQYF. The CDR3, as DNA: TGCAGTGCTTGGCGAGCGGGGGGTACGCTAGCCAAAAACATTCAGTACTTC.

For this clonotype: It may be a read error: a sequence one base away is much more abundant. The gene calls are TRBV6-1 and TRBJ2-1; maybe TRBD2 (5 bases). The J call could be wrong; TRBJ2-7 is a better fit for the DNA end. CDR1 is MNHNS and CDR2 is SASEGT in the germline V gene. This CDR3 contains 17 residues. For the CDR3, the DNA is TGTGCCAGCAGGGAGGTGAGCGGATTAAGCTCCTACAATGGGCAGTACTTC. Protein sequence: CASREVSGLSSYNGQYF.

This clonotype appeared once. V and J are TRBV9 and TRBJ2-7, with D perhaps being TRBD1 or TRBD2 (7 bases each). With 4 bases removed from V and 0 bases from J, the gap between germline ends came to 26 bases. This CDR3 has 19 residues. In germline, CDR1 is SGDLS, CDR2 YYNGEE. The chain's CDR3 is CASSQPFPGGDIISYEQYF. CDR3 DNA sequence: TGTGCCAGCAGCCAACCCTTTCCAGGGGGGGACATCATCTCCTACGAGCAGTACTTC.

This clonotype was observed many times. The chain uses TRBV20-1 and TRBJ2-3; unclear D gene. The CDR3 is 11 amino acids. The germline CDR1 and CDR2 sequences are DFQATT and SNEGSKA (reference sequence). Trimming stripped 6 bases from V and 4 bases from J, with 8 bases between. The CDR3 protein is CSARKSDTQYF. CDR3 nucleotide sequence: TGCAGTGCCAGAAAGTCAGATACGCAGTATTTT.

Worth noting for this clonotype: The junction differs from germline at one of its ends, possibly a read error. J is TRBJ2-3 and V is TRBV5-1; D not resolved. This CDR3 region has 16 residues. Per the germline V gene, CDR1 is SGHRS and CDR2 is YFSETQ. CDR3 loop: CASSLANSHRTDAQYF. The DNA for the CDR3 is TGCGCCAGCAGCTTGGCCAACTCCCACCGCACAGATGCGCAGTATTTT.

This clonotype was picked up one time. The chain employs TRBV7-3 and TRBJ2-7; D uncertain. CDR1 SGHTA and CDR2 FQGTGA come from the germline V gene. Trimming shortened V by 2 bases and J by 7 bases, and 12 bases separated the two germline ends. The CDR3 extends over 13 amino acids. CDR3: CASSLGKYNEQYF. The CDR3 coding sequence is TGTGCCAGCAGCTTAGGGAAATACAATGAGCAGTACTTC.

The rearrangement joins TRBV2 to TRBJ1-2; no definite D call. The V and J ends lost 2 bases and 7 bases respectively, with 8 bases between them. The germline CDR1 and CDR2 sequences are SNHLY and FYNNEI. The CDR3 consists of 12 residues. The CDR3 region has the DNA TGTGCCAGCAGTGAATCGTCCCGTGGCTACACCTTC. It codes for CASSESSRGYTF.

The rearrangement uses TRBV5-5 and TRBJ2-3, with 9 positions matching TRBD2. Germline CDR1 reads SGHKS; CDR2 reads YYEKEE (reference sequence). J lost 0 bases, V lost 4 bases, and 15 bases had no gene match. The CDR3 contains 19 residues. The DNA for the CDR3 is TGTGCCAGCAGCGTAACTATTAGCGGGAGAGGAACTAGCACAGATACGCAGTATTTT. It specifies CASSVTISGRGTSTDTQYF.

CDR3 protein: CASSSPDRVYYGYTF. The DNA for the CDR3 is TGTGCCAGCAGCTCACCCGACAGGGTTTATTATGGCTACACCTTC. The V gene is TRBV11-2, the J gene TRBJ1-2, with 7 nucleotides matching TRBD1. The CDR3 runs 15 residues. The V and J ends lost 4 bases and 5 bases, in that order; junction bases with no gene match: 10. Germline-derived CDR1 and CDR2 are SGHAT and FQNNGV.

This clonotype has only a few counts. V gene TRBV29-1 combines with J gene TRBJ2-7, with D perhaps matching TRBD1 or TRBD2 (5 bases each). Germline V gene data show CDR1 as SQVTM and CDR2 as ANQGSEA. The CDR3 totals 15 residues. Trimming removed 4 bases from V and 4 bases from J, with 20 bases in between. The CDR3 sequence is CSVVRQPGEGYEQYF. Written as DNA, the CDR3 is TGCAGCGTTGTGCGGCAGCCCGGTGAGGGGTACGAGCAGTACTTC.

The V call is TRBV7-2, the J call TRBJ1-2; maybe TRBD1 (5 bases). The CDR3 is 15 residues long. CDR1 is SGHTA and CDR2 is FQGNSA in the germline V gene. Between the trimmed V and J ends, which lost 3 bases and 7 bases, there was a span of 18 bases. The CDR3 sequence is CASSLDAPTGGGYTF. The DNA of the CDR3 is TGTGCCAGCAGCTTGGACGCTCCAACGGGGGGTGGCTACACCTTC.

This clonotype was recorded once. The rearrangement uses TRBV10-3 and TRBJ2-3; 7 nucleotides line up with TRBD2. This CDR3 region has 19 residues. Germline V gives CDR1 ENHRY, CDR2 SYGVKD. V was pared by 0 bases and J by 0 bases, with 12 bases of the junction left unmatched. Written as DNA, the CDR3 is TGTGCCATCAGTGAGTCGGTGATGAGCGGGGCCCTTAGCACAGATACGCAGTATTTT. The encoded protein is CAISESVMSGALSTDTQYF.

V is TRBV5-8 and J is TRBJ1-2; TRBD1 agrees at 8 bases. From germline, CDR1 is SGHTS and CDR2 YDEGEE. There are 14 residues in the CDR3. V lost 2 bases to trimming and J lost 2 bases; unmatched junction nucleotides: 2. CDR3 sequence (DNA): TGTGCCAGCAGCTTTAGGACAGGGAACTATGGCTACACCTTC. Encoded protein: CASSFRTGNYGYTF.

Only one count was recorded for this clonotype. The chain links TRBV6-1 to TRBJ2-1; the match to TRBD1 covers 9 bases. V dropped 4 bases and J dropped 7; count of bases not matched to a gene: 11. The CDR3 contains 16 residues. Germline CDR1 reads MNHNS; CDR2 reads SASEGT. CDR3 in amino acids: CASSATGGGFSNEQFF. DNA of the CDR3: TGTGCCAGCAGTGCCACAGGGGGCGGCTTTTCGAATGAGCAGTTCTTC.

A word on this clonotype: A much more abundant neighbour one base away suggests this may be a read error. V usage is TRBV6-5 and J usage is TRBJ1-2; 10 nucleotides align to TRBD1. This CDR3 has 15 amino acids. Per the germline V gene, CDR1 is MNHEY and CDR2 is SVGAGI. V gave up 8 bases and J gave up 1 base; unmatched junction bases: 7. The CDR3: CASRDRGGGNYGYTF. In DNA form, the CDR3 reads TGTGCCAGCCGGGACAGGGGAGGGGGTAACTATGGCTACACCTTC.

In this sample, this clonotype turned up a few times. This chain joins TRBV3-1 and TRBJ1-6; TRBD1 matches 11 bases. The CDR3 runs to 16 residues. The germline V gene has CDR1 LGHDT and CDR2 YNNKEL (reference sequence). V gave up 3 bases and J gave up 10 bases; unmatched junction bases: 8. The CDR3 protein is CASSHGQGAIGSPLHF. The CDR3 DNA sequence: TGTGCCAGCAGCCATGGACAGGGGGCAATCGGATCACCCCTCCACTTT.

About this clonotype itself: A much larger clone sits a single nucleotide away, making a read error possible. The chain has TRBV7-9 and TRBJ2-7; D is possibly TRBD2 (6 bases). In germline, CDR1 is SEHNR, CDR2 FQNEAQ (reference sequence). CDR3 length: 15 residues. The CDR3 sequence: CANSLSGVPSYEQYF. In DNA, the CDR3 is TGTGCCAACAGCTTATCGGGGGTTCCCTCCTACGAGCAGTACTTC.

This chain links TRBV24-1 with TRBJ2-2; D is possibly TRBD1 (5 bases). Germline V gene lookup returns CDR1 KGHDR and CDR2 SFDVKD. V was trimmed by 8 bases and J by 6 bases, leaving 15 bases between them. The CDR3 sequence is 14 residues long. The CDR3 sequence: CATTANARAGELFF. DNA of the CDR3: TGTGCCACCACCGCTAATGCCAGGGCCGGGGAGCTGTTTTTT.

The CDR3 DNA is TGTGCCAGCAGCGTAGTCGGGGGACTCCAGTATTTT. Its protein is CASSVVGGLQYF. J is TRBJ2-3 and V is TRBV9; possibly TRBD2 for D (6 bases). The CDR3 length is 12 residues. V lost 0 bases and J lost 12, with 11 bases in between. CDR1 and CDR2 (germline): SGDLS, YYNGEE. The whole variable domain, filled in from reference TRBV9 and TRBJ2-3, reads DSGVTQTPKHLITATGQRVTLRCSPRSGDLSVYWYQQSLDQGLQFLIQYYNGEERAKGNILERFSAQQFPDLHSELNLSSLELGDSALYFCASSVVGGLQYFGPGTRLTVL.

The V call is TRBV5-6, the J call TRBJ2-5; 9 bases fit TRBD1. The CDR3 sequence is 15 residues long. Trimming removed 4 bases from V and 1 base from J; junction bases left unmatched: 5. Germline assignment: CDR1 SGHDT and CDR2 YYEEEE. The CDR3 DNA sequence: TGTGCCAGCAGCCCCACAGGGGGCAGCCAAGAGACCCAGTACTTC. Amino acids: CASSPTGGSQETQYF.

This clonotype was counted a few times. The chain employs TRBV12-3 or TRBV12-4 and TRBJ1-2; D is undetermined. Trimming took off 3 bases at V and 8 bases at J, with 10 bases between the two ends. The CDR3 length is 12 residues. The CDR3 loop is CASSFGSGGYTF. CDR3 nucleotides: TGTGCCAGCAGTTTCGGGTCGGGAGGCTACACCTTC.

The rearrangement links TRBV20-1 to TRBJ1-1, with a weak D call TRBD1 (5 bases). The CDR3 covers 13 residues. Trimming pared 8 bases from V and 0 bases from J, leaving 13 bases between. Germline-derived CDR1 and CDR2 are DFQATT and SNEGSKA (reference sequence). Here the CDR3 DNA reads TGCAGTCCCGCCGGGGCCCTGAACACTGAAGCTTTCTTT. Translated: CSPAGALNTEAFF.

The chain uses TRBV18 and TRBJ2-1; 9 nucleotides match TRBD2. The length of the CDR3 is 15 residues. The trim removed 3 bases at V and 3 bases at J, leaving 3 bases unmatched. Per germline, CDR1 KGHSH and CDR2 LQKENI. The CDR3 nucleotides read TGTGCCAGCTCACCGAGACTAGCGGACTACAATGAGCAGTTCTTC. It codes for CASSPRLADYNEQFF.

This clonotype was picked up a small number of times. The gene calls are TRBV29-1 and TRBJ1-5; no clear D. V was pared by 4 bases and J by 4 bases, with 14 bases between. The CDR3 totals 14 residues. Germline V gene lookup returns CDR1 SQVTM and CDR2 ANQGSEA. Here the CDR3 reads CSVGRGGPNQPQHF. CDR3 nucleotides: TGCAGCGTTGGACGGGGAGGCCCAAATCAGCCCCAGCATTTT.

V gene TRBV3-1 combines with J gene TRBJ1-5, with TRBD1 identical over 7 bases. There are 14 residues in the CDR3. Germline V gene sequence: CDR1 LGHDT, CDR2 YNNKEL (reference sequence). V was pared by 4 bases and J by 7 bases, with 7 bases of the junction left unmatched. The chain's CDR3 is CASSRRGGEQPQHF. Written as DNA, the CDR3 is TGTGCCAGCAGCCGCAGGGGGGGAGAGCAGCCCCAGCATTTT. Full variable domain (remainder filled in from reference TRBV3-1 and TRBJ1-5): DTAVSQTPKYLVTQMGNDKSIKCEQNLGHDTMYWYKQDSKKFLKIMFSYNNKELIINETVPNRFSPKSPDKAHLNLHINSLELGDSAVYFCASSRRGGEQPQHFGDGTRLSIL.

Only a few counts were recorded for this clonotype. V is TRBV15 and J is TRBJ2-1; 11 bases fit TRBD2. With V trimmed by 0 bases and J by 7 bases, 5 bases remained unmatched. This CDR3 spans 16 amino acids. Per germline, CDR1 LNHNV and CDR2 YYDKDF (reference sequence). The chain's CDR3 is CATSRDPSGRLNEQFF. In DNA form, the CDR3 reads TGTGCCACCAGCAGAGATCCTAGCGGGAGGTTGAATGAGCAGTTCTTC.

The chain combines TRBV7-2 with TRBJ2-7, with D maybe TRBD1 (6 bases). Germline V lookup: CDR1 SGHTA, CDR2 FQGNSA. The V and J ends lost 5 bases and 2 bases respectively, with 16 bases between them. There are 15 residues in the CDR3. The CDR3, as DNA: TGTGCCAGCAGCGAACAGGGTTCGGGGCCCTACGAGCAGTACTTC. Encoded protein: CASSEQGSGPYEQYF.

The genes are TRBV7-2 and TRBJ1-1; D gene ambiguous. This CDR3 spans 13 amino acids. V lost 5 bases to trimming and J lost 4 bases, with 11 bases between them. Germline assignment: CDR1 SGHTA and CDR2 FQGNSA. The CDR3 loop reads CASSGLDGTEAFF. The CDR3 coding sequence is TGTGCCAGCAGCGGTCTTGATGGCACTGAAGCTTTCTTT.

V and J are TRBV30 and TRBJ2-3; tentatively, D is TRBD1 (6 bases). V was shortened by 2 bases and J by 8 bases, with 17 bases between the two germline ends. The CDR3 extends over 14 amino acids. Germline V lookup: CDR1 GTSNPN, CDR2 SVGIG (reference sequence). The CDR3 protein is CAWSYAGGQTTQYF. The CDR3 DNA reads TGTGCCTGGAGTTACGCTGGGGGCCAGACTACGCAGTATTTT.

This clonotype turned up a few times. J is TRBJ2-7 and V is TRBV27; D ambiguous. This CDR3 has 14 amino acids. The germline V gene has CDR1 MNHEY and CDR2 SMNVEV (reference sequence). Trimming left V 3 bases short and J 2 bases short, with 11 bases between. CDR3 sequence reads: CASSFMSGTYEQYF. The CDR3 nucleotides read TGTGCCAGCAGTTTTATGTCTGGGACCTACGAGCAGTACTTC.